The 5 T cell receptor beta chains below all came from one sample that was sequenced in a study of shared clonotypes between healthy human individuals. Sequenced by immunoSEQ multiplex PCR; TCRdb stores in-frame clones only, minus some. The sample contains under 600,000 clones, nearly 98% of which appear only once. As defined, naive CD8 cells were CD45RO-negative and positively selected for CCR7, with terminally differentiated effector memory CD45RA+ cells excluded. Source material: naive CD8+ T cells sorted from blood. These TCRs come from a man aged 25-40 years in good health.

The V and J genes are TRBV7-9 and TRBJ2-5; no definite D call. The CDR3 length is 14 residues. The V gene lost 1 base and the J gene lost 5 bases, with 11 bases spanning the gap. Germline V gene sequence: CDR1 SEHNR, CDR2 FQNEAQ (reference sequence). The CDR3 bases are TGTGCCAGCAGCTTAGGGGTTGTAGGGGAGACCCAGTACTTC. It encodes CASSLGVVGETQYF.

The gene calls are TRBV10-2 and TRBJ2-1; a weak D match, TRBD2 (6 bases). The CDR3 has 14 residues. Germline CDR1 is WSHSY and CDR2 is SAAADI. Trimming removed 3 bases from V and 5 bases from J, with 11 bases in between. CDR3 DNA: TGCGCCAGCAGTGACGGGGGAGCTCACAATGAGCAGTTCTTC. Its translation: CASSDGGAHNEQFF.

This clone is a singleton in its sample. The chain links TRBV14 to TRBJ2-1, with D hard to call. Germline lookup yields CDR1 SGHDN and CDR2 FVKESK. Trimming cost V 3 bases and J 0 bases, with 15 bases left between them. The CDR3 runs 17 residues. CDR3 DNA sequence: TGTGCCAGCAGCCATTACAAGATTTCCGTCTCCTACAATGAGCAGTTCTTC. Residues: CASSHYKISVSYNEQFF.

The V call is TRBV27, the J call TRBJ2-1; possible D gene TRBD1, 5 bases. This CDR3 has 15 residues. V shed 5 bases and J shed 2 bases, with 13 bases lying between them. CDR1 MNHEY and CDR2 SMNVEV come from the germline V gene (reference sequence). The CDR3 nucleotides are TGTGCCAGCAGTCTCGACAGTGGGACCTACAATGAGCAGTTCTTC. It yields the protein CASSLDSGTYNEQFF.

This clone was seen a few times. The J gene is TRBJ2-5, the V gene TRBV28; D call uncertain. CDR3 size: 12 residues. The V end was cut by 6 bases, the J end by 5 bases, with 10 bases between. Germline CDR1 MDHEN, CDR2 SYDVKM. The CDR3 coding sequence is TGTGCCAGCAGCCCTCCTAGGGAGACCCAGTACTTC. This encodes CASSPPRETQYF.